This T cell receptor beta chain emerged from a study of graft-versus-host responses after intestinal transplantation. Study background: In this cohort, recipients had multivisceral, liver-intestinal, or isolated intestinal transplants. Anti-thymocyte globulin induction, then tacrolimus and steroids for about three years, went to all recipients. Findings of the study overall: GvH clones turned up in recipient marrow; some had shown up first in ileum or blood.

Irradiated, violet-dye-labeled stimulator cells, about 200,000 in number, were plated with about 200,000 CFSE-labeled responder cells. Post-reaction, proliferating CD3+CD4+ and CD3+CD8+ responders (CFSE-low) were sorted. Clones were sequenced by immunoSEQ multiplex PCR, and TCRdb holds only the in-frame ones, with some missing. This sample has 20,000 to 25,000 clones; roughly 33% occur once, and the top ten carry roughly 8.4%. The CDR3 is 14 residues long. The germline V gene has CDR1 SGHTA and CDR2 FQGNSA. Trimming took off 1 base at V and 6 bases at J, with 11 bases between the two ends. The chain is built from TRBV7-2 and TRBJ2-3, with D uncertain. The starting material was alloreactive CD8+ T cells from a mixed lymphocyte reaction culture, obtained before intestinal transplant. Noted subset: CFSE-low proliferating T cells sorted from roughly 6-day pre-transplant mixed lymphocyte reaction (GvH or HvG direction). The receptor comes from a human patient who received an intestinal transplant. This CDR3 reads CASSLERIEDTQYF. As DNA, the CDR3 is TGTGCCAGCAGCTTAGAGAGAATAGAGGATACGCAGTATTTT.